This T cell receptor (beta chain) was recovered during a study of cytomegalovirus exposure and HLA in healthy donors (dated by TCRdb to 2015 to 2018). Regarding the research as a whole: An earlier analysis of fewer than 750 of the donors reported 250 to 350 Gb of sequence data and around 110 million unique TCR beta sequences obtained from some 200 million T cells. An early release that covered fewer than 800 HLA-typed donors contained 250 to 350 gigabases of sequencing data and roughly 84 million unique TCR sequences. The genetic ancestry cluster associated with self-reported Caucasian donors included 80% to 90% of the 398 genotyped donors. The study aimed to test whether cataloging public T cell receptors could reveal signatures of past pathogen exposure. The T cell repertoires of roughly 660 subjects were profiled by immunosequencing and related to cytomegalovirus serostatus. A separate validation cohort of roughly 110 different subjects was used in addition to the roughly 700-subject first cohort. The study combined high-throughput TCR immunosequencing, statistical association of individual TCRs with disease status, and machine learning to predict cytomegalovirus infection status. To study patterns of TCR occurrence, a later analysis re-analyzed previously published TCR beta repertoires from 666 donors and added high-resolution HLA genotyping. Rather than using new phenotypic data, the later analysis identified candidate immune exposures from TCR beta sequences and from how often those sequences occurred across donors. An earlier analysis of several hundred of the donors applied high-throughput TCR beta sequencing to assess whether each TCR beta V gene segment acted as functional or pseudogenic. Donor age, sex, ethnicity and CMV serostatus were compiled together with the repertoire data. A later genetic analysis used genome-wide SNP genotypes for about 60% of the 666 donors, treating that subset as a discovery cohort. Every repertoire in the discovery cohort had been generated on one and the same sequencing platform. Both class I and class II loci were covered by HLA typing, at four-digit resolution. The number of typed donors differed by locus: roughly 620-630 for A, B, C, DRB1 and DQB1; some 500 for DQA1; around 580 for DPA1; and 400 to 480 for DPB1. Four to six DR-DQ haplotypes were handled as single units for association and clustering because linkage in the cohort was strong. On average, 235,054 unique TCR beta nucleotide sequences were sequenced per donor among more than 350 genotyped donors of the cohort, with roughly 18% of those sequences being non-productive. General study outcomes and caveats: A total of 164 TCR beta chains were listed by the study as associated with cytomegalovirus. According to a later analysis, most CMV-associated TCR beta chains appeared to be HLA-restricted, and the HLA associations seemed to be driven largely by CMV exposure. The only immune exposure information available for the cohort was CMV serostatus. Because some donors lacked HLA typing at each locus, the association tests relied only on the typed subset. Some IMGT-functional V segments, including TRBV6-2 and TRBV6-3, could not be distinguished by the 87-base-pair reads and were therefore excluded. Most TCR sequences were observed very rarely across donors, whereas some public TCRs were present in many individuals. This cohort had only TCR beta chains sequenced, and the lack of alpha or paired-chain data limited which features could be detected. Linkage disequilibrium might explain the correlated functional status among segregating V segments, but an unknown experimental factor could not be ruled out. Presence/absence analyses assumed roughly uniform sequencing depth across donors, an assumption that may not hold. A cluster of highly shared sequence variants was judged likely to represent a technical artifact of the sequencing pipeline. Because counts were too low, roughly 16 rarely observed V segments, including chromosome 9 orphons, were left out of the earlier analysis of 587 of the donors. Compared with the roughly 600-donor mean, donors in an Asian-associated ancestry cluster had fewer N-insertions in productive TCRs, according to a later genetic analysis. Compared with equally common non-associated chains, HLA-associated TCR beta chains in a later analysis were more clonally expanded and had lower generation probabilities. The authors suggested that the approach could potentially be generalized to other disease states and immunological phenotypes. V-gene and J-gene trimming of TCR beta chains was associated with a missense DCLRE1C variant in a later genetic analysis, and the association was replicated in an independent cohort. In an earlier analysis of 587 of the donors, most TCR beta V segments appeared in productive rearrangements about 87% or about 30% of the time, broadly matching IMGT annotations. The classifier was reported to diagnose cytomegalovirus status with high specificity and sensitivity in both the original and validation cohorts. At a false discovery rate of 0.05, a later analysis linked 16,951 TCR beta sequences to specific HLA alleles. Three of the identified cytomegalovirus-associated TCR beta chains were confirmed in vitro to be specific for cytomegalovirus antigens. In a later analysis, several top co-occurrence clusters were reported to appear linked to parvovirus B19, influenza, CMV and Epstein-Barr virus. A later analysis found that TCR association rates varied across HLA loci, with DRB1 alleles showing the most associated TCRs and HLA-C alleles the fewest. A further reported finding was that TCR beta sequences accurately predicted the HLA-A and HLA-B alleles for most subjects in the first cohort. Assigning TCR associations to individual alleles was difficult when HLA alleles, especially DR and DQ, strongly co-occurred.

The cohort comprised under 700 healthy bone marrow donors. At the time of sampling, all cohort members were nominally healthy, though unrecorded immune exposures were likely present. The donor was CMV seropositive and was included in the group of 300 or so seropositive cohort members. Each donor provided a peripheral blood sample, and peripheral blood mononuclear cells were used for TCR beta sequencing. Genomic DNA was extracted from the blood cell samples with the Qiagen DNeasy Blood Extraction Kit. Comments on this clone: Its antigen is not yet known. Base qualities are missing; no much larger clone stands one base away.

The method behind the library was the immunoSEQ multiplex PCR assay. For the multiplex PCR, a mixture combining 60 forward primers for TCR Vbeta segments and 13 reverse primers for TCR Jbeta segments was used. Amplification of the CDR3 region of rearranged TCR beta genes was performed with a multiplex PCR assay on genomic DNA. The amplified TCR beta libraries were sequenced on the Illumina HiSeq System as 87-base-pair reads. Regarding the original processing steps: Across the 500 to 750 repertoires, a later analysis counted approximately 75 million unique TCR beta chains, 9.5 million to 13 million of which were shared by at least two donors. To remove PCR and sequencing errors, raw reads were error-corrected and collapsed into unique sequences using a nearest-neighbor algorithm that merged closely related sequences. Alignment of CDR3 sequences to IMGT reference sequences was used to assign V, D and J gene segments. For a sequence to be retained, a match of at least six nucleotides was required to both a V gene segment and a J gene segment. Rearrangements were called productive when the CDR3 lacked stop codons and stayed in frame with V and J; all others were non-productive. Following IMGT convention, CDR3 was defined as the stretch from the second conserved V-encoded cysteine to the conserved J-encoded phenylalanine. In an earlier analysis of roughly 580 of the donors, sequences lacking an unambiguous match to a single V gene segment were excluded. An earlier analysis of fewer than 750 of the donors called V segments functional above 56.7% productive rearrangements and segregating when the between-donor standard deviation exceeded 5%. A statistical classification framework was built to diagnose cytomegalovirus status from the catalog of TCR beta chain sequences. V and J gene assignment, in a later analysis, came from comparing TCR nucleotide sequences with IMGT/GENE-DB human TR gene sequences. In a later analysis, CDR3 sequences and most-parsimonious VDJ recombination scenarios were assigned using the TCRdist pipeline. A later analysis defined each TCR beta chain by its CDR3 amino acid sequence plus V-gene family, and excluded reads lacking a unique V-gene family. In a later analysis, around 600 highly shared, low-generation-probability nucleotide sequences were removed to address suspected cross-contamination and a sequencing artifact. For each public chain, a later analysis derived a clonal expansion index from normalized ranks of inferred template counts within each repertoire. A later analysis computed generation probabilities with a VDJ recombination model fitted to out-of-frame rearrangements, and checked the results against IGoR. In a later analysis, TCR-TCR, TCR-HLA and TCR-CMV co-occurrence was scored with hypergeometric tests, and a repertoire-size bias correction was applied to TCR pairs. In a later analysis, false discovery rates were estimated by permuting HLA or CMV assignments 20 times. A later analysis grouped co-occurring TCRs with DBSCAN, adding TCRdist sequence similarity when clustering within HLA-allele-positive subsets. Repertoires with fewer than 30,000 or more than 120,000 public chains were left out of co-occurrence clustering, as were about 5 repertoires with anomalous nucleotide sharing. TCRdb limited this immuneACCESS table to in-frame rearrangements with V and J called. A share of clones is missing; checked studies link under half to unresolved V genes, and the rest is unexplained. V and J calls and clone size follow that table, whereas D and trimming were derived from the DNA. The sample profile shows 90,000 to 120,000 clones; more than 75% of them were found once. The ten most abundant clones make up 4% of the sample.

The CDR3 spans 16 residues, from the cysteine through the phenylalanine. Just CDR3 DNA is preserved here, 48 bases in frame from base 1. V is pared back by 7 bases and J by 13 bases, with 30 bases lying between the germline termini. From a lookup of the germline V gene (reference sequence), CDR1 and CDR2 are SGHNT and YYREEE. The chain uses TRBV5-4 and TRBJ2-1; TRBD2 could be the D gene, as 6 bases match. The TCR originated in a woman aged 50 to 60 in good health and CMV-seropositive. The sample comprised PBMCs. The DNA is as follows: TGTGCCAGCGTGTCGGGGGACCCCGGGAGCTACAAGGTTCAGTTCTTC. The translation is CASVSGDPGSYKVQFF. With the rest looked up from the reference TRBV5-4 and TRBJ2-1 genes rather than sequenced, the full variable domain is ETGVTQSPTHLIKTRGQQVTLRCSSQSGHNTVSWYQQALGQGPQFIFQYYREEENGRGNFPPRFSGLQFPNYSSELNVNALELDDSALYLCASVSGDPGSYKVQFFGPGTRLTVL.